The rows below give T cell receptor beta chains drawn from one sample of a study of shared clonotypes between healthy human individuals. Assay: immunoSEQ multiplex PCR; the TCRdb copy retains only in-frame clones and omits some. The table has hundreds of thousands of clones, more than 70% seen once. Source material: memory CD4+ T cells sorted from blood. The receptors were gathered from a woman in her twenties or thirties in good health. The CDR3 runs from the conserved cysteine through the conserved F or W.

J gene	V gene	CDR3 protein
TRBJ2-7	TRBV9	CASSVVAGAGYEQYF
TRBJ1-1	TRBV7-9	CASSSRQHRIPFF
TRBJ1-1	TRBV7-2	CASSLGDRVRAEAFF
TRBJ1-4	TRBV7-9	CASREASTRGKLFF
TRBJ2-7	TRBV28	CASSLGGDGESYEQYF
TRBJ1-2	TRBV7-9	CASSRGQGYGYTF
TRBJ1-1	TRBV19	CASSLLTALNTEAFF
TRBJ1-1	TRBV27	CASSPTATAFF
TRBJ2-7	TRBV9	CASSVAPGGAYEQYF
TRBJ1-1	TRBV29-1	CSVADSWAFF
TRBJ2-7	TRBV6-5	CASSYQGRNYEQYF
TRBJ2-4	TRBV5-1	CASSSEGLAGGPTKNIQYF
TRBJ1-5	TRBV11-2	CASSLLGDGNQPQHF
TRBJ1-2	TRBV10-1	CASSVSGTYGYTF
TRBJ2-7	TRBV19	CASSIGAAGGTYEQYF
TRBJ2-5	TRBV6-1	CASSRGTSGQETQYF
TRBJ2-1	TRBV28	CASSLPGDEQFF
TRBJ2-7	TRBV7-2	CASNHPGAVLYEQYF